Listed below are T cell receptor beta chains from one sample, sequenced in a study of T cells in Graves' hyperthyroidism and ophthalmopathy. TCRdb analysed the multiplex PCR reads with MiXCR anew, one entry per CDR3 protein. The data hold almost 500,000 distinct CDR3 sequences, with 22% observed a single time. Material for sequencing was blood. The origin of the receptors is a woman aged 70-85 years with Graves' ophthalmopathy. The CDR3 runs from the conserved cysteine through the conserved F or W. D genes are given only for firm matches. Not every row has a clone size; where given, it reads once, few, many or a size class.

v_call: TRBV20-1
j_call: TRBJ2-5
clone_size: NA
d_call: TRBD2
cdr3_nt: TGCAGTGCCTACCGGAGGGCTAGCGGGAGATCGGAGACCCAGTACTTC
cdr3_aa: CSAYRRASGRSETQYF

v_call: TRBV10-3
j_call: TRBJ2-5
clone_size: NA
d_call: NA
cdr3_nt: TGTGCCATCAGTGAGCGGAGTAAGGAGACCCAGTACTTC
cdr3_aa: CAISERSKETQYF

v_call: TRBV5-6
j_call: TRBJ2-7
clone_size: few
d_call: NA
cdr3_nt: TGTGCCAGCAGACAGACCGGGACTGGGCAATACGAGCAGTACTTC
cdr3_aa: CASRQTGTGQYEQYF

v_call: TRBV24-1
j_call: TRBJ2-1
clone_size: few
d_call: NA
cdr3_nt: TGTGCCACCAGTGCGGAATCCTACAATGAGCAGTTCTTC
cdr3_aa: CATSAESYNEQFF

v_call: TRBV9
j_call: TRBJ1-1
clone_size: NA
d_call: NA
cdr3_nt: TGTGCCAGCAGCGTAGAACCCACAGGTACTGAAGCTTTCTTT
cdr3_aa: CASSVEPTGTEAFF

v_call: TRBV11-2
j_call: TRBJ2-5
clone_size: many
d_call: NA
cdr3_nt: TGTGCCAGCAGCAAGCGGGAGACCCAGTACTTC
cdr3_aa: CASSKRETQYF

v_call: TRBV7-2
j_call: TRBJ2-2
clone_size: many
d_call: NA
cdr3_nt: TGTGCCAGCAGCTGGCGGCCGGGCGGGTACACCGGGGAGCTGTTTTTT
cdr3_aa: CASSWRPGGYTGELFF

v_call: TRBV5-1
j_call: TRBJ2-7
clone_size: many
d_call: TRBD1
cdr3_nt: TGCGCCAGCAGCTTGGGGGGACAGGGGGTCGGCGAGCAGTACTTC
cdr3_aa: CASSLGGQGVGEQYF

v_call: TRBV20-1
j_call: TRBJ1-1
clone_size: few
d_call: NA
cdr3_nt: TGCAGTGCTACCGGGATCCGGAACACTGAAGCTTTCTTT
cdr3_aa: CSATGIRNTEAFF

v_call: TRBV3-1
j_call: TRBJ2-7
clone_size: few
d_call: NA
cdr3_nt: TGTGCCAGCAGCCAAGGAGTAGCGGAGTGGGAGCAGTACTTC
cdr3_aa: CASSQGVAEWEQYF

v_call: TRBV29-1
j_call: TRBJ2-7
clone_size: NA
d_call: NA
cdr3_nt: TGCAGCGTTGAAGATGTAGGGGAGCAGTACTTC
cdr3_aa: CSVEDVGEQYF

v_call: TRBV15
j_call: TRBJ2-5
clone_size: NA
d_call: NA
cdr3_nt: TGTGCCACCAGCAGAGGAAGACAGGAGATAGAGACCCAGTACTTC
cdr3_aa: CATSRGRQEIETQYF

v_call: TRBV7-3
j_call: TRBJ2-1
clone_size: many
d_call: TRBD2
cdr3_nt: TGTGCCAGCAGCCCCAGCGGGAGGGCCGCCAATGAGCAGTTCTTC
cdr3_aa: CASSPSGRAANEQFF

v_call: TRBV28
j_call: TRBJ2-5
clone_size: many
d_call: NA
cdr3_nt: TGTGCCAGCAGCGTATCTAGGTCAGGGAGAGAGACCCAGTACTTC
cdr3_aa: CASSVSRSGRETQYF

v_call: TRBV20-1
j_call: TRBJ2-4
clone_size: NA
d_call: NA
cdr3_nt: TGCAGTGCTAGGTCACCTATAGCCAAAAACATTCAGTACTTC
cdr3_aa: CSARSPIAKNIQYF

v_call: TRBV10-3
j_call: TRBJ2-7
clone_size: NA
d_call: NA
cdr3_nt: TGTGCCACCAGAGGGGAGCCCACCTACGAGCAGTACTTC
cdr3_aa: CATRGEPTYEQYF

v_call: TRBV7-2
j_call: TRBJ2-5
clone_size: many
d_call: NA
cdr3_nt: TGTGCCAGCACCCTTGGGGCGGAGACCCAGTACTTC
cdr3_aa: CASTLGAETQYF

v_call: TRBV30
j_call: TRBJ1-5
clone_size: few
d_call: NA
cdr3_nt: TGTGCCTGGAGTGTATCATTCGCGGGCGTACAGCCCCAGCATTTT
cdr3_aa: CAWSVSFAGVQPQHF

v_call: TRBV20-1
j_call: TRBJ2-2
clone_size: NA
d_call: NA
cdr3_nt: TGCAGTGGGACTCCCTTCTTCACCGGGGAGCTGTTTTTT
cdr3_aa: CSGTPFFTGELFF

v_call: TRBV12-3/TRBV12-4
j_call: TRBJ1-6
clone_size: few
d_call: NA
cdr3_nt: TGTGCCAGCAGGTCCACAGATTATAATTCACCCCTCCACTTT
cdr3_aa: CASRSTDYNSPLHF

v_call: TRBV28
j_call: TRBJ1-2
clone_size: few
d_call: NA
cdr3_nt: TGTGCCAGCAGTTTACCTCAGGAGAACTATGGCTACACCTTC
cdr3_aa: CASSLPQENYGYTF

v_call: TRBV3-1
j_call: TRBJ2-1
clone_size: once
d_call: TRBD1
cdr3_nt: TGTGCCAGCAGCCGGGGGACAGGCTCCTACAATGAGCAGTTCTTC
cdr3_aa: CASSRGTGSYNEQFF

v_call: TRBV27
j_call: TRBJ1-1
clone_size: many
d_call: NA
cdr3_nt: TGTGCCAGCAGTTCCGTGGGGGCTGAAGCTTTCTTT
cdr3_aa: CASSSVGAEAFF

v_call: TRBV18
j_call: TRBJ2-2
clone_size: NA
d_call: TRBD1
cdr3_nt: TGTGCCAGCTCACCACCGGGACAGGGGGCCACCGGGGAGCTGTTTTTT
cdr3_aa: CASSPPGQGATGELFF

v_call: TRBV5-1
j_call: TRBJ2-1
clone_size: many
d_call: NA
cdr3_nt: TGCGCCAGCAGCCCCGGACAGTCCTCCTACAATGAGCAGTTCTTC
cdr3_aa: CASSPGQSSYNEQFF

v_call: TRBV6-2/TRBV6-3
j_call: TRBJ2-7
clone_size: many
d_call: TRBD2
cdr3_nt: TGTGCCAGCAGTTACCGAATGGGACTAGTTACCTACGAGCAGTACTTC
cdr3_aa: CASSYRMGLVTYEQYF

v_call: TRBV15
j_call: TRBJ2-5
clone_size: NA
d_call: NA
cdr3_nt: TGTGCCACCAGCAGAGTCAGGGGCATGACCCAGTACTTC
cdr3_aa: CATSRVRGMTQYF

v_call: TRBV6-5
j_call: TRBJ2-6
clone_size: NA
d_call: NA
cdr3_nt: TGTGCCAGCAGTTACTCGGACCCCGGGAGAAACTCTGGGGCCAACGTCCTGACTTTC
cdr3_aa: CASSYSDPGRNSGANVLTF